What follows are 31 T cell receptor beta chains derived from one specimen sequenced in a study of cytomegalovirus exposure and HLA in healthy donors. The PCR contained 60 Vbeta and 13 Jbeta primers. Measured with immunoSEQ multiplex PCR; TCRdb has only the in-frame clones, and not every one. The table has approximately 110,000 clones, roughly 74% seen once. The specimen was PBMCs. The receptors derive from a woman aged 45-60 years in good health and CMV-seropositive.

This chain joins TRBV25-1 and TRBJ2-1, with D tentatively TRBD2 (6 bases). V was shortened by 6 bases and J by 8 bases, with 17 bases between the two germline ends. This CDR3 is 14 amino acids long. CDR1 MGHDK and CDR2 SYGVNS come from the germline V gene. The CDR3 nucleotides are TGTGCCAGCAGGGGTGGCGGGGAGGCCCATGAGCAGTTCTTC. Encoded protein: CASRGGGEAHEQFF.

The V call is TRBV10-3, the J call TRBJ1-1; 7 nucleotides line up with TRBD1. In germline, CDR1 is ENHRY, CDR2 SYGVKD. The CDR3 extends over 15 amino acids. Trimming removed 6 bases from V and 1 base from J; junction bases left unmatched: 8. The CDR3 is CAIRMTGTQNTEAFF. The CDR3 DNA reads as TGTGCCATCAGAATGACAGGGACACAGAACACTGAAGCTTTCTTT.

The chain joins TRBV19 to TRBJ2-2, with D uncertain. The germline V and J ends were trimmed by 3 bases and 5 bases, with 7 bases remaining between them. This CDR3 has 13 residues. The germline V gene encodes CDR1 LNHDA and CDR2 SQIVND (reference sequence). This CDR3 is CASSIIRTGELFF. The CDR3 nucleotides read TGTGCCAGTAGTATTATCAGGACCGGGGAGCTGTTTTTT. The complete variable domain, with remaining parts taken from reference TRBV19 and TRBJ2-2, reads DGGITQSPKYLFRKEGQNVTLSCEQNLNHDAMYWYRQDPGQGLRLIYYSQIVNDFQKGDIAEGYSVSREKKESFPLTVTSAQKNPTAFYLCASSIIRTGELFFGEGSRLTVL.

This clone has a handful of counts. V gene TRBV6-6 combines with J gene TRBJ1-5; 8 bases agree with TRBD1. Germline V gene data show CDR1 as MNHNY and CDR2 as SVGAGI (reference sequence). The J segment lost 6 bases and the V segment lost 6 bases, leaving 13 bases of the junction unmatched. This CDR3 has 16 amino acids. Here the CDR3 DNA reads TGTGCCAGCAGCCACCCTCCCAGGGGGCGCGGTCAGCCCCAGCATTTT. This encodes CASSHPPRGRGQPQHF.

The V call is TRBV4-3, the J call TRBJ2-7; 9 bases align to TRBD2. The CDR3 consists of 15 residues. Germline lookup yields CDR1 LGHNA and CDR2 YSLEER. The junction had 4 bases not matched to a gene; V was cut back by 1 base and J by 3 bases. In nucleotides, the CDR3 is TGCGCCAGCAGCCAAGCGCGGGGGGGCGTCTACGAGCAGTACTTC. Translating gives CASSQARGGVYEQYF.

The chain is built from TRBV4-3 and TRBJ2-7, with D possibly matching TRBD2 (6 bases). V lost 1 base, J lost 5 bases, and 15 bases lay in between. Germline CDR1 and CDR2: LGHNA and YSLEER. The CDR3 runs 15 residues. This CDR3 reads CASSQARGSFDEQYF. The CDR3 coding sequence is TGCGCCAGCAGCCAAGCACGGGGGAGTTTCGACGAGCAGTACTTC.

V usage is TRBV7-2 and J usage is TRBJ2-3, with 7 bases matching TRBD2. CDR3 length: 15 residues. Germline CDR1 SGHTA, CDR2 FQGNSA. V lost 6 bases, J lost 4 bases, and 10 bases stayed unmatched. CDR3 in amino acids: CASSYVPLAADTQYF. As DNA, the CDR3 is TGTGCCAGCAGTTATGTTCCGCTAGCGGCAGATACGCAGTATTTT.

This chain uses TRBV6-5 with TRBJ2-7, with D uncertain. The germline gives CDR1 MNHEY, CDR2 SVGAGI. Trimming removed 2 bases at V and 4 bases at J, with 9 bases between. The CDR3 is 13 residues long. The CDR3 bases are TGTGCCAGCAGTTACGCGGATAGGTACGAGCAGTACTTC. As protein: CASSYADRYEQYF.

This clone was recorded a few times. J is TRBJ1-6 and V is TRBV6-4; 7 nucleotides match TRBD1. Germline CDR1 reads MRHNA; CDR2 reads SNTAGT. CDR3 length equals 15 residues. After removal of 6 bases from V and 7 bases from J, the junction contained 9 bases not matched to a gene. DNA of the CDR3: TGTGCCAGCAGGGCTGACAGGGTGGGCAATTCACCCCTCCACTTT. Protein: CASRADRVGNSPLHF.

The chain joins TRBV10-3 to TRBJ2-2; possible D gene TRBD1, 7 bases. Germline loops: CDR1 ENHRY, CDR2 SYGVKD. The CDR3 has 15 residues. The ends were cut back, 6 bases at V and 2 bases at J, with 13 bases in the middle. CDR3 protein: CAISPTGTNTGELFF. The CDR3 nucleotides read TGTGCCATCAGCCCGACAGGGACTAACACCGGGGAGCTGTTTTTT.

J is TRBJ2-3 and V is TRBV10-3; 7 bases are a match to TRBD1. CDR1 ENHRY and CDR2 SYGVKD come from the germline V gene. The CDR3 runs to 14 residues. V dropped 8 bases and J dropped 2; count of bases not matched to a gene: 7. The DNA for the CDR3 is TGTGCCATCGGAGAGGGGGCATACACAGATACGCAGTATTTT. It translates to CAIGEGAYTDTQYF.

The V and J genes are TRBV19 and TRBJ2-1; 7 bases are shared with TRBD1. This CDR3 has 14 residues. V lost 6 bases to trimming and J lost 4 bases; unmatched junction nucleotides: 6. Germline V gene lookup returns CDR1 LNHDA and CDR2 SQIVND (reference sequence). CDR3 sequence reads: CASRITGVYNEQFF. CDR3 bases: TGTGCCAGTAGAATAACAGGGGTTTACAATGAGCAGTTCTTC.

The chain employs TRBV6-4 and TRBJ1-6; no definite D call. The CDR3 has 14 residues. Trimming removed 3 bases at V and 3 bases at J, with 6 bases between. Germline CDR1 reads MRHNA; CDR2 reads SNTAGT. The CDR3 DNA follows: TGTGCCAGCAGTGATGGGCGCTATAATTCACCCCTCCACTTT. Translating it yields CASSDGRYNSPLHF.

This clone was picked up a small number of times. This chain joins TRBV10-2 and TRBJ2-1; 9 bases are shared with TRBD2. Germline values: CDR1 WSHSY, CDR2 SAAADI. This CDR3 has 15 amino acids. J was trimmed by 7 bases and V by 7 bases; bases with no gene match: 11. The CDR3 here is CASTEGGGAWNEQFF. DNA of the CDR3: TGCGCCAGCACCGAGGGCGGGGGGGCCTGGAATGAGCAGTTCTTC.

This clone showed up just once. The V gene is TRBV7-2, the J gene TRBJ2-7; D is possibly TRBD1 (6 bases). The CDR3 runs to 17 residues. Trimming pared 1 base from V and 3 bases from J, leaving 19 bases between. CDR1 and CDR2 (germline): SGHTA, FQGNSA. CDR3 sequence reads: CASSLGRRGSSNYEQYF. CDR3 DNA: TGTGCCAGCAGCTTAGGTCGCAGGGGCTCAAGCAACTACGAGCAGTACTTC.

The rearrangement uses TRBV6-5 and TRBJ1-5; 9 bases agree with TRBD1. Per germline, CDR1 MNHEY and CDR2 SVGAGI. This CDR3 contains 15 residues. Trimming cost V 6 bases and J 7 bases; bases outside gene matches: 10. CDR3 nucleotide sequence: TGTGCCAGCAGCAAGACCGGGACAGGGAACCAGCCCCAGCATTTT. Protein: CASSKTGTGNQPQHF.

The chain has TRBV6-1 and TRBJ1-1, with 11 bases lining up with TRBD1. The CDR3 covers 15 residues. After removal of 2 bases from V and 6 bases from J, the junction contained 5 bases not matched to a gene. CDR1 MNHNS and CDR2 SASEGT come from the germline V gene. CDR3 loop: CASSEMVGQGAEAFF. CDR3 coding DNA: TGTGCCAGCAGTGAAATGGTGGGACAGGGGGCTGAAGCTTTCTTT.

By its share, this clone is medium-sized. V is TRBV4-1 and J is TRBJ2-7; 7 bases line up with TRBD2. The CDR3 has 15 residues. Germline assignment: CDR1 MGHRA and CDR2 YSYEKL. Germline trimming cut 4 bases from V and 3 bases from J; bases unmatched to any gene: 9. This CDR3 is CASSPLASVYYEQYF. CDR3 in DNA: TGCGCCAGCAGCCCACTAGCGAGTGTCTACTACGAGCAGTACTTC.

The chain couples TRBV18 to TRBJ2-5; D uncertain. Trimming stripped 1 base from V and 5 bases from J, with 11 bases between. Germline V lookup: CDR1 KGHSH, CDR2 LQKENI. CDR3 length: 14 amino acids. CDR3 sequence reads: CASSPLTTTETQYF. The CDR3 region has the DNA TGTGCCAGCTCACCACTAACGACGACTGAGACCCAGTACTTC.

The chain recombines TRBV13 with TRBJ2-5; 9 bases are a match to TRBD2. V shed 1 base, J shed 3 bases, and the junction held 6 bases outside the gene matches. CDR1 is PRHDT, CDR2 FYEKMQ, per germline (reference sequence). This CDR3 has 16 amino acids. CDR3 residues: CASSLVQRGAEETQYF. DNA for the CDR3: TGTGCCAGCAGCTTAGTCCAGCGGGGGGCTGAAGAGACCCAGTACTTC.

The rearrangement uses TRBV12-5 and TRBJ1-3, with D possibly TRBD1 on 5 matching bases. The CDR3 length is 16 residues. V was cut by 0 bases and J by 2 bases, with 11 bases left in between. CDR1 is LGHNT, CDR2 FRNRAP, per germline. The CDR3 loop reads CASGLVQTGPGNTIYF. DNA for the CDR3: TGTGCTAGTGGTTTGGTACAAACAGGTCCTGGAAACACCATATATTTT.

The chain joins TRBV5-1 to TRBJ2-5, with 8 bases lining up with TRBD2. The J call may not be correct, given that the DNA end is closer to TRBJ2-7. Germline values: CDR1 SGHRS, CDR2 YFSETQ. This CDR3 region has 15 residues. CDR3 bases: TGCGCCAGCAGCTTACTAGCGGTGGCCACCTACGAGCAGTACTTC. It translates to CASSLLAVATYEQYF.

The chain couples TRBV19 to TRBJ1-2; the match to TRBD1 covers 8 bases. The CDR3 is 15 amino acids. With 3 bases clipped from V and 4 bases from J, the junction kept 7 bases outside the gene matches. The germline V gene has CDR1 LNHDA and CDR2 SQIVND (reference sequence). This CDR3 is CASSIDGTGVYGYTF. The CDR3 DNA is TGTGCCAGTAGTATTGACGGGACAGGAGTCTATGGCTACACCTTC. The full variable domain, completed using reference TRBV19 and TRBJ1-2, is DGGITQSPKYLFRKEGQNVTLSCEQNLNHDAMYWYRQDPGQGLRLIYYSQIVNDFQKGDIAEGYSVSREKKESFPLTVTSAQKNPTAFYLCASSIDGTGVYGYTFGSGTRLTVV.

The rearrangement links TRBV10-3 to TRBJ1-2; TRBD1 matches at 7 bases. The CDR3 consists of 15 residues. The ends lost 10 bases at V and 8 bases at J; junction bases unmatched: 19. Germline lookup yields CDR1 ENHRY and CDR2 SYGVKD. CDR3 protein: CASKTDRIDLEGYTF. CDR3 coding DNA: TGTGCCAGCAAGACGGACAGGATTGATTTGGAGGGCTACACCTTC.

About this clone itself: The same CDR3 also results from other DNA sequences found in this sample. The rearrangement links TRBV15 to TRBJ1-5; no firm D call. The ends were cut back, 0 bases at V and 2 bases at J, with 5 bases in the middle. The germline V gene encodes CDR1 LNHNV and CDR2 YYDKDF (reference sequence). The CDR3 has 14 amino acids. CDR3 nucleotide sequence: TGTGCCACCAGCAGAGATCGTGGCAATCAGCCCCAGCATTTT. Translation: CATSRDRGNQPQHF.

J is TRBJ2-3 and V is TRBV2, with TRBD1 matching over 7 bases. V was pared by 7 bases and J by 0 bases, with 4 bases of the junction left unmatched. Germline V gene data show CDR1 as SNHLY and CDR2 as FYNNEI. CDR3 length: 14 residues. The CDR3 protein is CASKTGPSTDTQYF. DNA of the CDR3: TGTGCCAGCAAGACAGGGCCTAGCACAGATACGCAGTATTTT.

This chain joins TRBV6-1 and TRBJ1-1, with 8 bases fitting TRBD1. This CDR3 has 14 residues. Germline-derived CDR1 and CDR2 are MNHNS and SASEGT. Trimming took 4 bases from V and 4 from J; bases not matched to a gene: 5. For the CDR3, the DNA is TGTGCCAGCAGTGCAGGGGGCGCGGGCACTGAAGCTTTCTTT. Amino acids: CASSAGGAGTEAFF.

This clone was counted only a few times. The chain is built from TRBV5-4 and TRBJ2-5; TRBD1 agrees at 7 bases. This CDR3 comprises 13 residues. Trimming cost V 4 bases and J 7 bases; bases outside gene matches: 7. The germline gives CDR1 SGHNT, CDR2 YYREEE (reference sequence). The CDR3 protein is CASSKTGLGTQYF. The CDR3, as DNA: TGTGCCAGCAGCAAGACAGGGTTGGGGACCCAGTACTTC.

This chain joins TRBV4-2 and TRBJ1-2; 10 bases agree with TRBD1. Germline assignment: CDR1 LGHNA and CDR2 YNFKEQ. Trimming took 0 bases from V and 4 from J; bases not matched to a gene: 8. CDR3 length equals 17 residues. CDR3 sequence: CASSQDETGGARYGYTF. The DNA for the CDR3 is TGTGCCAGCAGCCAAGATGAGACAGGGGGCGCGCGCTATGGCTACACCTTC.

The chain couples TRBV28 to TRBJ2-5; TRBD1 aligns across 10 bases. The germline gives CDR1 MDHEN, CDR2 SYDVKM. This CDR3 spans 15 amino acids. Trimming took 5 bases from V and 1 from J; bases not matched to a gene: 4. CDR3 bases: TGTGCCAGCAGTCCACGGACAGGGGGCCAAGAGACCCAGTACTTC. Translated: CASSPRTGGQETQYF. Full variable domain (rest looked up from reference TRBV28 and TRBJ2-5): DVKVTQSSRYLVKRTGEKVFLECVQDMDHENMFWYRQDPGLGLRLIYFSYDVKMKEKGDIPEGYSVSREKKERFSLILESASTNQTSMYLCASSPRTGGQETQYFGPGTRLLVL.

This clone was counted between two and nine times. The rearrangement uses TRBV5-1 and TRBJ2-5; TRBD2 might be the D (5 bases). The CDR3 totals 14 residues. V lost 4 bases and J lost 5, with 15 bases in between. Germline CDR1 reads SGHRS; CDR2 reads YFSETQ. This CDR3 reads CASSPSPGGETQYF. The CDR3 DNA reads TGCGCCAGCAGCCCCTCCCCGGGCGGGGAGACCCAGTACTTC.